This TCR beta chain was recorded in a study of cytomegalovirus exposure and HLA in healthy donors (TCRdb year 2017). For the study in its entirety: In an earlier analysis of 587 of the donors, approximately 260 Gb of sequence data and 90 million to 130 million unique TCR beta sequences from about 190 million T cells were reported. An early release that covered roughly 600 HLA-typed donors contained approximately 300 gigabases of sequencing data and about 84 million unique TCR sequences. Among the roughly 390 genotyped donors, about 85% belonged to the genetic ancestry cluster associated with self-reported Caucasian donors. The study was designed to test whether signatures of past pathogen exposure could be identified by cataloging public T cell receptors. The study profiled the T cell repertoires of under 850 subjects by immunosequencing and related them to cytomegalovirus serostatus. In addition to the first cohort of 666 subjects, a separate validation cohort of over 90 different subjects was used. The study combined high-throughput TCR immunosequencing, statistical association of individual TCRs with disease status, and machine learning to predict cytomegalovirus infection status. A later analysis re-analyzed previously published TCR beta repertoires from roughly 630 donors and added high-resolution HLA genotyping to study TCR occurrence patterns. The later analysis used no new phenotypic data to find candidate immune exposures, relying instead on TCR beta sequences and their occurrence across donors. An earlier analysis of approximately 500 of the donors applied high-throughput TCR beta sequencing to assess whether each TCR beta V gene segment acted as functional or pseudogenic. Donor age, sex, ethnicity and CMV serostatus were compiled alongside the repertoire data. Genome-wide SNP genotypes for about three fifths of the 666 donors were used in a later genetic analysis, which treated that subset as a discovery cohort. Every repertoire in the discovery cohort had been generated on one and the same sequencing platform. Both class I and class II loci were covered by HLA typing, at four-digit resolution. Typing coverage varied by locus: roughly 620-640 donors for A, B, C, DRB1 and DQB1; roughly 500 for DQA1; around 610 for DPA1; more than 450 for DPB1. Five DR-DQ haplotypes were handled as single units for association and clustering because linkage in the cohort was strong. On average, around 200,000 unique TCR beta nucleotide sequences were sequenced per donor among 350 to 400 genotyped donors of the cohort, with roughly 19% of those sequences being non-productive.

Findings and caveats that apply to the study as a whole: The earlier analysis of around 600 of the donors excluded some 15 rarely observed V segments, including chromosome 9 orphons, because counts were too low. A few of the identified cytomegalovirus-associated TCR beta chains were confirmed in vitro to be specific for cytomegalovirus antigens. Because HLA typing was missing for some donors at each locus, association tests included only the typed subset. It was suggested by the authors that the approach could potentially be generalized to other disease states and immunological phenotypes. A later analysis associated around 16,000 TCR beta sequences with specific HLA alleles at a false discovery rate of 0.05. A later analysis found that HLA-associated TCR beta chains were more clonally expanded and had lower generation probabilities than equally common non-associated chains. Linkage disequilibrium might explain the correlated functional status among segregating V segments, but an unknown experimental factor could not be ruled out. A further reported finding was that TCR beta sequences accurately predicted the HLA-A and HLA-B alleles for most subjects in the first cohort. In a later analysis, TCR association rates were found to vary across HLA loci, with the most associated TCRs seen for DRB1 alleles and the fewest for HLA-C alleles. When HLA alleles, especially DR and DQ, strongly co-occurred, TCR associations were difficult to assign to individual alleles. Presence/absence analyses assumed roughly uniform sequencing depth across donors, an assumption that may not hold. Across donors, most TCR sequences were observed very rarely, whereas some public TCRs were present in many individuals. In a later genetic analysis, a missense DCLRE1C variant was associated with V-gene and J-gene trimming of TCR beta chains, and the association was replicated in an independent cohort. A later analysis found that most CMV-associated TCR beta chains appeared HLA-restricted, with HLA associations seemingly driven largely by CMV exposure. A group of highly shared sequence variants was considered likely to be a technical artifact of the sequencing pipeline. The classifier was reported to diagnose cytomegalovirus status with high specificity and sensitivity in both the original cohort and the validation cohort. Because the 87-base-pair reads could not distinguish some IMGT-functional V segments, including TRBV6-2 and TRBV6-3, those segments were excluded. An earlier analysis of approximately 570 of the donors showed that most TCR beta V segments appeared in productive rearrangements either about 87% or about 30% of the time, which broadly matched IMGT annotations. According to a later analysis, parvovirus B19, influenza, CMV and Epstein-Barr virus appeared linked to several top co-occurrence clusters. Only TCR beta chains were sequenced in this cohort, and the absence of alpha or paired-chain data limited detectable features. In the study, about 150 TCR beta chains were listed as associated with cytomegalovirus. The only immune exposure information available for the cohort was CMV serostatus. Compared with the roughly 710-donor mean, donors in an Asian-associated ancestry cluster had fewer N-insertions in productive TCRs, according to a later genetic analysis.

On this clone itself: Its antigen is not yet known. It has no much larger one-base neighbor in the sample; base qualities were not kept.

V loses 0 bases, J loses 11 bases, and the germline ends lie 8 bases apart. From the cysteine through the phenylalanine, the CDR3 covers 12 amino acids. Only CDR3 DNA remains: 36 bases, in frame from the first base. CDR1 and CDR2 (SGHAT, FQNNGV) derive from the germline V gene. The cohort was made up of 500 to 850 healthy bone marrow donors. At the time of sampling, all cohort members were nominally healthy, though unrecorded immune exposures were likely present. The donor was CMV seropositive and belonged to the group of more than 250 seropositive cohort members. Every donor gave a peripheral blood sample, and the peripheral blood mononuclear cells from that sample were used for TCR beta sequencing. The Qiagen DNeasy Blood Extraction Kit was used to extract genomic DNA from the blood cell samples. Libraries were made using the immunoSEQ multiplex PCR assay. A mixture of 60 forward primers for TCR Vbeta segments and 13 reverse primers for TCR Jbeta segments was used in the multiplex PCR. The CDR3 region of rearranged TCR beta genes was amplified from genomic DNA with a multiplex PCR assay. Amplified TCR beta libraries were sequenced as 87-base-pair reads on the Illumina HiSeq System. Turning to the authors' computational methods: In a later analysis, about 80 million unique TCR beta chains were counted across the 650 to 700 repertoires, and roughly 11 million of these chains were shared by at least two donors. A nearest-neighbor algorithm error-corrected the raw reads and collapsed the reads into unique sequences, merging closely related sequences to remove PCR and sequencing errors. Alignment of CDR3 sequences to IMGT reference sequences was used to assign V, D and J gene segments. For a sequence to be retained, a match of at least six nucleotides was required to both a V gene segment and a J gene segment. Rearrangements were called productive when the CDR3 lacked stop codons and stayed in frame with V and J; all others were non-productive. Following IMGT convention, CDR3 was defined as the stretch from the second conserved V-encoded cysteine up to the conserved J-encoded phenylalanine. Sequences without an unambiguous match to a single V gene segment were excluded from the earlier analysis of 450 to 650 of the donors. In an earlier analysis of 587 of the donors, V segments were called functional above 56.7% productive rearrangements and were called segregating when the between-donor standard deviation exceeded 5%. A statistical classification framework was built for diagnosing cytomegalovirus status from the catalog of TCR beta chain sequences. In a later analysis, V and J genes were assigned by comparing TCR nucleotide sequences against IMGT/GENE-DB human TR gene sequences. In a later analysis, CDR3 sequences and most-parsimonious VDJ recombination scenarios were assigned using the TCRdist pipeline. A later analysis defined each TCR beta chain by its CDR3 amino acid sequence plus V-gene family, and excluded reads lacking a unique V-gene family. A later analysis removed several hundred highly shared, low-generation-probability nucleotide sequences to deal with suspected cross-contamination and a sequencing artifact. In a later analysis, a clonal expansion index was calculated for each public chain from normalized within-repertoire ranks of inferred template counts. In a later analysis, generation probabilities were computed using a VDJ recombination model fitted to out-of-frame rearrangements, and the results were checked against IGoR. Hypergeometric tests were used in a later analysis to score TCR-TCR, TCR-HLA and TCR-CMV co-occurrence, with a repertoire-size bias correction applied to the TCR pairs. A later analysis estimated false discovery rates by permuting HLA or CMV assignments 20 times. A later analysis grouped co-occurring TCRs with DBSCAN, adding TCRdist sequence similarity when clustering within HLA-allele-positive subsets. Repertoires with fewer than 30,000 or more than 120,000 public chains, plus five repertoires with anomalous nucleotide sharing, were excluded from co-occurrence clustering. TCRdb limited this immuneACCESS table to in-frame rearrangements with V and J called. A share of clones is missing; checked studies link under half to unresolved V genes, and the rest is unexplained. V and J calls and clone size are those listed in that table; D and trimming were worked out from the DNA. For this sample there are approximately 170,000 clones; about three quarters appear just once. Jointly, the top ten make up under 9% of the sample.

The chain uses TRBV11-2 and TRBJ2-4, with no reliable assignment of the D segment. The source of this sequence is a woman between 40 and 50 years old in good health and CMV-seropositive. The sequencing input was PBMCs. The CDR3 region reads CASSLDLVFQYF. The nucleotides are TGTGCCAGCAGCTTAGATCTAGTCTTTCAGTACTTC.